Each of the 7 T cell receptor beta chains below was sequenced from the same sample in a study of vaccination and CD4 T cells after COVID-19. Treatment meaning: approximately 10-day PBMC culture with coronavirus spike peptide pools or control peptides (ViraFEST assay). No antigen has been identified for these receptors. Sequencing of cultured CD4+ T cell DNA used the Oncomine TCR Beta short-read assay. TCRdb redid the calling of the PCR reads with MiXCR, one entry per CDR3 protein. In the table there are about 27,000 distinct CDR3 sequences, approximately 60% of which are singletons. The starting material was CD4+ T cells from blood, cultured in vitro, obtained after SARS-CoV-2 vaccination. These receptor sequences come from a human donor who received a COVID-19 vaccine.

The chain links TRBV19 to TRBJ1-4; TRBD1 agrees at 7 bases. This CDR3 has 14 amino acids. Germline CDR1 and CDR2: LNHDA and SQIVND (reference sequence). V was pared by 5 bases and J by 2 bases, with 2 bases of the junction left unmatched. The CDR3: CASSPTGTNEKLFF. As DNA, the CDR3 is TGTGCCAGTAGTCCGACAGGGACTAATGAAAAACTGTTTTTT.

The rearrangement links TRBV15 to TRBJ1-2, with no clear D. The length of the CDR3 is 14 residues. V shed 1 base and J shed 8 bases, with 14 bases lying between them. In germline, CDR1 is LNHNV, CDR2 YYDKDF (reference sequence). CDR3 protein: CATSRVRAGGGYTF. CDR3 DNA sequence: TGTGCCACCAGCAGAGTTAGGGCTGGAGGGGGCTACACCTTC.

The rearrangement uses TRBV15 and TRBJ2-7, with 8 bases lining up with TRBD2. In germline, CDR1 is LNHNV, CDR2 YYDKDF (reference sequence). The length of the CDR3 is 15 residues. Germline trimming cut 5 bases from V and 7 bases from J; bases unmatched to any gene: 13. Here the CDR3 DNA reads TGTGCCACCAGCCGCCTCCGGGGGGGCACGGGGGAGCAGTACTTC. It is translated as CATSRLRGGTGEQYF.

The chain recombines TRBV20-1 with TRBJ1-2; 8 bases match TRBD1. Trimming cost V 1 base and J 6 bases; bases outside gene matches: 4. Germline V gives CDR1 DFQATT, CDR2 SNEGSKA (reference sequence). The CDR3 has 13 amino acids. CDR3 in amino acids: CSARGNRGNGYTF. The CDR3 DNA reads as TGCAGTGCTAGAGGGAACAGGGGGAATGGCTACACCTTC.

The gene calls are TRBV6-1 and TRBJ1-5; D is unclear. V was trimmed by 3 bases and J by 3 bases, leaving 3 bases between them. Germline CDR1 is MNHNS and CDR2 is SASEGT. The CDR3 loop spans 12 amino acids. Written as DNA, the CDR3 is TGTGCCAGCAGTGAGGTCAATCAGCCCCAGCATTTT. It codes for CASSEVNQPQHF.

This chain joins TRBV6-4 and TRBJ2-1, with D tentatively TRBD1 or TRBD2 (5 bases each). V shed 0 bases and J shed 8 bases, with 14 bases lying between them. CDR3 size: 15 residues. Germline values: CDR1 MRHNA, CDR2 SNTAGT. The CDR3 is CASSDSRRGVHEQFF. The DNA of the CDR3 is TGTGCCAGCAGTGACTCCCGGAGAGGGGTCCATGAGCAGTTCTTC.

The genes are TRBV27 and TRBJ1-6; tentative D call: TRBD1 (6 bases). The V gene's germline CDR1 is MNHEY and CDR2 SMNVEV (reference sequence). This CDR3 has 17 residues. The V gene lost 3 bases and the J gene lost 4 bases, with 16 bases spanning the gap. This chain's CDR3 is CASSLFRGSGYNSPLHF. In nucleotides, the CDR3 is TGTGCCAGCAGTTTGTTCAGGGGTTCGGGGTATAATTCACCCCTCCACTTT.